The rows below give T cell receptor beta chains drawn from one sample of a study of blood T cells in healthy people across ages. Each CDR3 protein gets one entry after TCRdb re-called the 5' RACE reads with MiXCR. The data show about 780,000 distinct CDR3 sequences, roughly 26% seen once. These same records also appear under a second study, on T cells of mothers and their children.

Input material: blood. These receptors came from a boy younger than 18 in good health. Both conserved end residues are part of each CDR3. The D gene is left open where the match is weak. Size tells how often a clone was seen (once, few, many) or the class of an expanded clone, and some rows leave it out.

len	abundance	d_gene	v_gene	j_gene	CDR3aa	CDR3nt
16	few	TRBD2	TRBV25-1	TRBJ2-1	CASSPKGRELFDEQFF	TGTGCCAGCAGTCCTAAGGGGAGGGAGCTCTTCGATGAGCAGTTCTTC
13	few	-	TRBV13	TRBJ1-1	CASSSIVNTEAFF	TGTGCCAGCAGCTCCATAGTGAACACTGAAGCTTTCTTT
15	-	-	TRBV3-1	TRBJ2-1	CASSQGGRAHNEQFF	TGTGCCAGCAGCCAAGGGGGCAGGGCCCACAATGAGCAGTTCTTC
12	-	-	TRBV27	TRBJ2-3	CASSSGLDTQYF	TGTGCCAGCAGTTCGGGACTTGATACGCAGTATTTT
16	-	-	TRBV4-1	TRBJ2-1	CASSQEKSVSYNEQFF	TGCGCCAGCAGCCAAGAAAAGAGTGTCTCCTACAATGAGCAGTTCTTC
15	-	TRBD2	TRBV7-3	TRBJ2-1	CASGSSGGVYNEQFF	TGTGCCAGCGGCTCAAGCGGGGGGGTTTACAATGAGCAGTTCTTC
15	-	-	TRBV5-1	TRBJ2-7	CASSFSDAPEYEQYF	TGCGCCAGCAGCTTCTCGGACGCCCCCGAGTACGAGCAGTACTTC
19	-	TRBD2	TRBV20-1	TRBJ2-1	CSARDMSSGGTSSYNEQFF	TGCAGTGCTAGAGATATGTCCAGCGGGGGGACGAGCTCCTACAATGAGCAGTTCTTC
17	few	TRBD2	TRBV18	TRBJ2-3	CASSPPRLAGYTDTQYF	TGTGCCAGCTCACCACCGAGGTTAGCGGGGTACACAGATACGCAGTATTTT
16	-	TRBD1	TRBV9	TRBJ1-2	CASSANPGQGYKGYTF	TGTGCCAGCAGCGCCAACCCCGGACAGGGGTATAAGGGCTACACCTTC
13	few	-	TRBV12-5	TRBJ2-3	CASGFHREDTQYF	TGTGCTAGTGGTTTCCACAGGGAAGATACGCAGTATTTT
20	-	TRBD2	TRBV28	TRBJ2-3	CASSSPPLRLAGGSTDTQYF	TGTGCCAGCAGTTCCCCGCCCCTCCGACTAGCGGGGGGAAGCACAGATACGCAGTATTTT
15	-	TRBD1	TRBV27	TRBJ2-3	CASSRDSVVADTQYF	TGTGCCAGCAGTCGGGACAGCGTGGTGGCAGATACGCAGTATTTT
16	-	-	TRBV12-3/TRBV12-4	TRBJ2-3	CASRPIRGVSADTQYF	TGTGCCAGCAGACCCATCCGGGGTGTGAGCGCAGATACGCAGTATTTT
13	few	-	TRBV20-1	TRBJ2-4	CRPSPGAKNIQYF	TGCAGGCCCTCCCCTGGGGCCAAAAACATTCAGTACTTC
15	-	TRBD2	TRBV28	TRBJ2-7	CASSPLSGDVYEQYF	TGTGCCAGCAGCCCACTTAGCGGGGACGTCTATGAGCAGTACTTC
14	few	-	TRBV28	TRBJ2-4	CASSPGPGVGIQYF	TGTGCCAGCAGCCCGGGCCCAGGGGTAGGCATTCAGTACTTC
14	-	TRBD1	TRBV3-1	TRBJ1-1	CASSSGTGTTEAFF	TGTGCCAGCAGCTCCGGGACAGGGACCACTGAAGCTTTCTTT
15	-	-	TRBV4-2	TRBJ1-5	CAGSQAMAVNQPQHF	TGTGCCGGCAGCCAGGCAATGGCAGTTAATCAGCCCCAGCATTTT
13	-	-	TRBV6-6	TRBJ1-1	CASNKEENTEAFF	TGTGCCAGCAATAAGGAGGAGAACACTGAAGCTTTCTTT
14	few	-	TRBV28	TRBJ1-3	CASSSSSTGNTIYF	TGTGCCAGCAGCTCGTCGAGCACAGGAAACACCATATATTTT
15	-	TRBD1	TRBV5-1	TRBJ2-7	CASSLGNRGSYEQYF	TGCGCCAGCAGCTTGGGGAACAGGGGGTCCTATGAGCAGTACTTC
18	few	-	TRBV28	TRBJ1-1	CASSLPPAAEHMNTEAFF	TGTGCCAGCAGTTTACCCCCCGCGGCAGAGCACATGAACACTGAAGCTTTCTTT
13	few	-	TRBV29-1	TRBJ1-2	CSVLSGTSYGYTF	TGCAGCGTTCTGTCGGGTACCTCCTATGGCTACACCTTC
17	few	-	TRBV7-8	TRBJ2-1	CASSGPAAGSSYNEQFF	TGTGCCAGCAGCGGCCCAGCGGCGGGGAGCTCCTACAATGAGCAGTTCTTC
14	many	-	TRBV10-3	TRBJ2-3	CAISDPTEADTQYF	TGTGCCATCAGTGACCCCACAGAAGCCGATACGCAGTATTTT
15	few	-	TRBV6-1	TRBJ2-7	CASSEGSLSSYEQYF	TGTGCCAGCAGTGAAGGGAGCCTTAGCTCCTACGAGCAGTACTTC
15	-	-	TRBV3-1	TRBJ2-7	CASSQEWGPLYEQYF	TGTGCCAGCAGCCAAGAGTGGGGTCCCCTATACGAGCAGTACTTC
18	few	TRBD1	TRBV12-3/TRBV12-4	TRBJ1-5	CASSSTGTGAYSNQPQHF	TGTGCCAGCAGTTCCACCGGGACAGGAGCCTATAGCAATCAGCCCCAGCATTTT
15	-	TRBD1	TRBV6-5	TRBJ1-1	CASSYGTGSATEAFF	TGTGCCAGCAGTTACGGGACAGGGTCGGCCACTGAAGCTTTCTTT
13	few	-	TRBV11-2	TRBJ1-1	CASSFGSGTEAFF	TGTGCCAGCAGCTTTGGGTCGGGCACTGAAGCTTTCTTT
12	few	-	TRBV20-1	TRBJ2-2	CSASSITGELFF	TGCAGTGCTAGTTCGATCACCGGGGAGCTGTTTTTT
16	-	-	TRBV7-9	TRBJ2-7	CASSLKTSGTLYEQYF	TGTGCCAGCAGCTTAAAGACATCCGGGACACTCTACGAGCAGTACTTC
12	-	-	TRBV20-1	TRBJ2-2	CSAIRGIGELFF	TGCAGTGCCATCAGGGGAATCGGGGAGCTGTTTTTT
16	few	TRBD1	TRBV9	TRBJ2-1	CASSVVLTGGWNEQFF	TGTGCCAGCAGCGTAGTTCTGACAGGGGGTTGGAATGAGCAGTTCTTC
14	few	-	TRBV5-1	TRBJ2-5	CASSFPGGEETQYF	TGCGCCAGCAGCTTCCCAGGAGGGGAAGAGACCCAGTACTTC
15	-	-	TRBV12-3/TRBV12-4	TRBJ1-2	CASSLGAGVIYGYTF	TGTGCCAGCAGTTTAGGGGCAGGGGTTATCTATGGCTACACCTTC
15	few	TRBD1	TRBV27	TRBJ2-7	CASSLKGRGLYEQYF	TGTGCCAGCAGTTTAAAGGGCAGGGGGCTCTACGAGCAGTACTTC
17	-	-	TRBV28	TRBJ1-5	CASNSPGGAGSNQPQHF	TGTGCCAGCAACAGCCCGGGGGGGGCCGGGAGCAATCAGCCCCAGCATTTT
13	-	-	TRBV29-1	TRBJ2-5	CSALTFFQETQYF	TGCAGCGCCTTGACATTCTTTCAGGAGACCCAGTACTTC
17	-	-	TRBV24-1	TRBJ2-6	CATSDPVSTGRANVLTF	TGTGCCACCAGTGATCCCGTATCGACCGGGAGGGCCAACGTCCTGACTTTC
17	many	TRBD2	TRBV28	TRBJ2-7	CASRPGDSGGRLYEQYF	TGTGCCAGCCGTCCCGGCGATAGCGGGGGGCGCCTCTACGAGCAGTACTTC
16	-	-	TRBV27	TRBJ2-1	CASSLSQGSSYNEQFF	TGTGCCAGCAGTTTATCCCAGGGCAGCTCCTACAATGAGCAGTTCTTC